This TCR beta chain was found in a study of T cells after yellow fever vaccination. The CDR3 length is 15 residues. The V and J ends lost 2 bases and 1 base respectively, with 9 bases between them. TCRdb recomputed calls from the 5' RACE reads with MiXCR, one row per CDR3 protein. The sample shows under 200,000 distinct CDR3 sequences, 5.5% to 7.5% of them seen only once. This clonotype was counted ten times or more. This sequence was found in a man younger than 35 who received the YFV17D yellow fever vaccine. The specimen comprised CD4+ T cells sorted from PBMCs, sampled around 5 days after the first yellow fever vaccination. The chain has TRBV12-3 or TRBV12-4 and TRBJ2-1, with D tentatively TRBD1 (5 bases). CDR3: CASSLQGRSYNEQFF. Here the CDR3 DNA reads TGTGCCAGCAGTTTACAGGGCCGGTCCTACAATGAGCAGTTCTTC.